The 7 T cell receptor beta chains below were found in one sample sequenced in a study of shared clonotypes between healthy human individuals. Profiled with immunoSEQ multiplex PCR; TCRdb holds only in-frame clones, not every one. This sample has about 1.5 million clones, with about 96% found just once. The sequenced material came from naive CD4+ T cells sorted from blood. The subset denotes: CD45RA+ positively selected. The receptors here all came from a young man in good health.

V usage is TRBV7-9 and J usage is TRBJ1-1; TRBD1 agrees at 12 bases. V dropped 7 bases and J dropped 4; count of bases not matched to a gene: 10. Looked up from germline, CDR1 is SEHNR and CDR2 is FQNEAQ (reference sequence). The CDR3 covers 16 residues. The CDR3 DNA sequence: TGTGCCAGCATCCCGGGACAGGGGGCGCGAGGCACTGAAGCTTTCTTT. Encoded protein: CASIPGQGARGTEAFF.

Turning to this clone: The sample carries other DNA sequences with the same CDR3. CDR3 nucleotides: TGCGCCAGCAGCTTGGTAGGTGGCTCAGATACGCAGTATTTT. This gives the protein CASSLVGGSDTQYF. This chain uses TRBV5-1 with TRBJ2-3; D unclear. The CDR3 loop spans 14 amino acids. Germline-derived CDR1 and CDR2 are SGHRS and YFSETQ. V lost 0 bases and J lost 4, with 9 bases in between.

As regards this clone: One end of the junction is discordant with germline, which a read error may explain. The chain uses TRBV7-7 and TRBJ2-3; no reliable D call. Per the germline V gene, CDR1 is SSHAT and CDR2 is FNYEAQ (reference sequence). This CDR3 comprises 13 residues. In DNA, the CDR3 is TGTGCTAGCAGCTTAGAAATTAGGGATACGCAGTATTTT. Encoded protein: CASSLEIRDTQYF.

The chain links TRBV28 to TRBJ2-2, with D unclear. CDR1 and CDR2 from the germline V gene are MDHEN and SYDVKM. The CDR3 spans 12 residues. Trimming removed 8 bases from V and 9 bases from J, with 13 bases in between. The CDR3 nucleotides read TGTGCCAGCCACTCCTTGTTCCGGGAGCTGTTTTTT. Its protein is CASHSLFRELFF.

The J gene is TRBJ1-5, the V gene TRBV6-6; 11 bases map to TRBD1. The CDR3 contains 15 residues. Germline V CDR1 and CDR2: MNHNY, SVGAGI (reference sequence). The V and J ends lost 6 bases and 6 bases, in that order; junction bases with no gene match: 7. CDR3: CASRAGTGGFQPQHF. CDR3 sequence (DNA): TGTGCCAGCAGGGCCGGGACAGGGGGATTTCAGCCCCAGCATTTT.

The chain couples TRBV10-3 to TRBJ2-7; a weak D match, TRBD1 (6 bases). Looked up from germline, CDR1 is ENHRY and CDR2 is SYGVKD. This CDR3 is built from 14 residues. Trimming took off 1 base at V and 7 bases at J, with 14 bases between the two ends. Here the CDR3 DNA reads TGTGCCATCAGTGAGTGGGCAGGGGTTTGGGAGCAGTACTTC. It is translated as CAISEWAGVWEQYF.

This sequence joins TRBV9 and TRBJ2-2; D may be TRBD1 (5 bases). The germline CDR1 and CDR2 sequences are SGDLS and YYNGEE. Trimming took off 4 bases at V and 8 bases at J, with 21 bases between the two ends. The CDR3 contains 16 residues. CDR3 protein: CASSLGARGPLGELFF. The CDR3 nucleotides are TGTGCCAGCAGCCTTGGGGCTCGCGGCCCCTTGGGGGAGCTGTTTTTT.